A selection of T cell receptor beta chains follows, all from one sample in a study of response to subunit inactivated influenza vaccine. TCRdb re-analysed the RT-PCR reads in MiXCR, keeping a single row per CDR3 protein. The table shows about 570,000 distinct CDR3 sequences, with over 9% occurring only once. The data also belong to a second study, concerning T cells expressing NK-cell markers.

This specimen was PBMCs from blood, taken on the day of vaccination. The source of these receptors is a man over 45 who received an inactivated influenza vaccine. The CDR3 runs from the conserved cysteine through the conserved F or W. D genes are given only for firm matches. The size of a clone is reported for some rows only, either as once, few or many, or as a class for expanded clones.

CDR3 | DNA | V | D | J | size
CASSRILYNEQFF | TGTGCCAGCAGCCGCATATTATACAATGAGCAGTTCTTC | TRBV4-2 | - | TRBJ2-1 | -
CASSPPTGGGKNIQYF | TGTGCCAGCTCACCACCTACAGGGGGAGGCAAAAACATTCAGTACTTC | TRBV18 | TRBD1 | TRBJ2-4 | -
CASSTFPGTEQYF | TGTGCCAGCAGTACCTTCCCGGGGACAGAGCAGTACTTC | TRBV6-1 | - | TRBJ2-7 | -
CASSEAWQGTYEQYF | TGTGCCAGCAGTGAAGCGTGGCAGGGAACCTATGAGCAGTACTTC | TRBV6-1 | - | TRBJ2-7 | few
CAWRRPDRGFGYTF | TGTGCCTGGAGGCGACCAGACAGGGGGTTCGGCTACACCTTC | TRBV30 | TRBD1 | TRBJ1-2 | -
CASRQGTAGDEQYF | TGTGCCAGCAGACAAGGGACCGCGGGGGACGAGCAGTACTTC | TRBV12-3/TRBV12-4 | TRBD2 | TRBJ2-7 | -
CASSDSGGAFETQYF | TGTGCCAGCAGTGATAGCGGGGGGGCCTTTGAGACCCAGTACTTC | TRBV6-1 | TRBD2 | TRBJ2-5 | many
CTSSLWSGGSDNEQFF | TGCACCAGCAGCTTGTGGTCCGGCGGGAGCGACAATGAGCAGTTCTTC | TRBV5-1 | TRBD2 | TRBJ2-1 | once
CASSPRGGPTGELFF | TGCGCCAGCAGTCCACGGGGGGGACCGACCGGGGAGCTGTTTTTT | TRBV5-1 | TRBD2 | TRBJ2-2 | few
CAIRERDHPWQYF | TGTGCCATCAGGGAAAGGGACCACCCTTGGCAGTATTTT | TRBV10-3 | - | TRBJ2-3 | many
CASSYSTGWLLFF | TGTGCCAGCAGTTACTCTACAGGATGGCTACTGTTTTTT | TRBV6-5 | - | TRBJ1-4 | many
CASSFSDRGNIQYF | TGTGCCAGCAGTTTTTCCGACAGGGGTAACATTCAGTACTTC | TRBV12-3/TRBV12-4 | TRBD1 | TRBJ2-4 | -
CASSFGMANTEAFF | TGTGCCAGCAGCTTCGGCATGGCGAACACTGAAGCTTTCTTT | TRBV5-5 | - | TRBJ1-1 | many
CASSGERGQDNEKLFF | TGTGCCAGCAGCGGGGAAAGGGGGCAGGATAATGAAAAACTGTTTTTT | TRBV21-1 | - | TRBJ1-4 | few
CASSSRTGGYTF | TGTGCCAGCAGTTCTAGGACAGGAGGCTACACCTTC | TRBV28 | TRBD1 | TRBJ1-2 | few
CASRAGGNTGELFF | TGCGCCAGCCGAGCGGGGGGGAACACCGGGGAGCTGTTTTTT | TRBV10-2 | TRBD2 | TRBJ2-2 | -
CSARDPTGAGEKLFF | TGCAGTGCTAGAGATCCGACAGGAGCAGGGGAAAAACTGTTTTTT | TRBV20-1 | - | TRBJ1-4 | -
CATSLHRGGSSEAFF | TGTGCCACCAGCCTCCATAGAGGTGGGAGCTCTGAAGCTTTCTTT | TRBV15 | - | TRBJ1-1 | once
CASSLDGANYGYTF | TGCGCCAGCAGCTTGGACGGAGCTAACTATGGCTACACCTTC | TRBV5-1 | - | TRBJ1-2 | few
CASSGGSSTDTQYF | TGCGCCAGCAGCGGGGGCTCTAGCACAGATACGCAGTATTTT | TRBV5-1 | - | TRBJ2-3 | few
CASSLGGAVNEQFF | TGTGCCAGCAGTTTAGGGGGGGCGGTAAATGAGCAGTTCTTC | TRBV12-3/TRBV12-4 | - | TRBJ2-1 | few
CASSSPGQENF | TGTGCCAGCAGCTCTCCGGGACAGGAGAACTTC | TRBV5-6 | TRBD1 | TRBJ2-7 | many
CASGTGAPGGELFF | TGCGCCAGCGGGACAGGGGCCCCAGGCGGGGAGCTGTTTTTT | TRBV5-1 | TRBD1 | TRBJ2-2 | -
CASKQTGATNEKLFF | TGTGCCAGCAAACAAACAGGAGCAACTAATGAAAAACTGTTTTTT | TRBV6-1 | - | TRBJ1-4 | -
CASSYRTGAMGTEAFF | TGTGCCAGCAGTTACCGGACAGGGGCGATGGGAACTGAAGCTTTCTTT | TRBV6-2/TRBV6-3 | TRBD1 | TRBJ1-1 | few
CATGLGRELLNEQFF | TGTGCCACCGGCCTGGGGCGGGAACTACTAAATGAGCAGTTCTTC | TRBV15 | - | TRBJ2-1 | many
CASSLHPGQGFGNEQFF | TGTGCCAGCAGCTTACATCCGGGACAGGGGTTTGGCAATGAGCAGTTCTTC | TRBV7-6 | TRBD1 | TRBJ2-1 | -
CASSQDQLARETQYF | TGTGCCAGCAGCCAAGATCAGCTAGCTAGAGAGACCCAGTACTTC | TRBV4-2 | - | TRBJ2-5 | -
CASSFSGGGTDTQYF | TGTGCCAGCAGCTTTAGCGGAGGGGGCACAGATACGCAGTATTTT | TRBV7-2 | - | TRBJ2-3 | few
CSARDARGGSLAGDREQYF | TGCAGTGCTAGAGATGCTAGGGGGGGTTCGCTAGCGGGAGATCGCGAGCAGTACTTC | TRBV20-1 | TRBD2 | TRBJ2-7 | -
CASSSPHRVAETQYF | TGTGCCAGCAGTTCGCCTCACAGGGTCGCAGAGACCCAGTACTTC | TRBV28 | - | TRBJ2-5 | -
CSASTGTSSLYEQFF | TGCAGTGCCTCGACCGGGACCTCTTCCCTCTATGAGCAGTTCTTC | TRBV20-1 | - | TRBJ2-1 | few
CAWSGVGASNTGELFF | TGTGCCTGGAGCGGTGTTGGAGCCTCGAACACCGGGGAGCTGTTTTTT | TRBV30 | - | TRBJ2-2 | -
CASSLAGHYTF | TGCGCCAGCAGCTTGGCGGGGCACTACACCTTC | TRBV5-1 | - | TRBJ1-2 | few
CASSPARLADHVRGSYEQYF | TGCGCCAGCAGCCCGGCTCGGCTAGCGGACCATGTTAGGGGCTCCTACGAGCAGTACTTC | TRBV5-1 | TRBD2 | TRBJ2-7 | few
CASSPVYTTGELFF | TGTGCCAGCAGCCCCGTTTACACAACCGGGGAGCTGTTTTTT | TRBV3-1 | - | TRBJ2-2 | many
CASRNPAWVDTGELFF | TGTGCCAGCAGAAATCCTGCTTGGGTAGACACCGGGGAGCTGTTTTTT | TRBV7-9 | - | TRBJ2-2 | -
CASSYRVKTQYF | TGTGCCAGCAGTTACAGGGTGAAGACCCAGTACTTC | TRBV6-2/TRBV6-3 | - | TRBJ2-5 | -
CASSPTSREKLFF | TGTGCCAGCAGTCCCACCAGTCGAGAAAAACTGTTTTTT | TRBV6-1 | - | TRBJ1-4 | -